This T cell receptor beta chain was documented in a study of T-cell reconstitution after alpha-beta-depleted transplantation in children. This clonotype was counted between two and nine times. Trimming took 0 bases from V and 12 from J; bases not matched to a gene: 7. Looked up from germline, CDR1 is ENHRY and CDR2 is SYGVKD. The CDR3 is made up of 14 amino acids. Library preparation (for TCRbeta) was performed with unique molecular identifiers. MiXCR was run by TCRdb on the PCR reads, yielding one entry per CDR3 protein. The data show approximately 630,000 distinct CDR3 sequences, around 13% seen once.

The source was PBMCs, collected before TCRalphabeta/CD19-depleted stem cell transplant. The origin of this receptor is a girl under 10 years old with congenital amegakaryocytic thrombocytopenia, due to receive a stem cell transplant. The chain couples TRBV10-3 to TRBJ2-3, with TRBD1 matching over 9 bases. The CDR3 coding sequence is TGTGCCATCAGTGAGTCGATGATGGGACAGGGCCAGTATTTT. It is translated as CAISESMMGQGQYF.